One and the same sample provided the 12 T cell receptor beta chains below, sequenced in a study of control samples from healthy donors and cancer patients. Measured with immunoSEQ multiplex PCR; TCRdb has only the in-frame clones, and not every one. Among 200,000 to 250,000 clones, about 95% were seen once, and the ten largest hold about 1.6%. The sample taken for sequencing was blood. The receptors originated from a man aged 45-65 years in good health.

The rearrangement joins TRBV20-1 to TRBJ2-1, with a weak D call TRBD1 (5 bases). V lost 2 bases, J lost 8 bases, and 7 bases lay in between. Germline CDR1 DFQATT, CDR2 SNEGSKA (reference sequence). This CDR3 spans 11 amino acids. The CDR3 sequence: CSARSGYEQFF. CDR3 bases: TGCAGTGCTAGATCAGGGTATGAGCAGTTCTTC.

The V and J genes are TRBV19 and TRBJ1-5, with D perhaps TRBD1 (5 bases). This CDR3 has 14 amino acids. Trimming took off 3 bases at V and 2 bases at J, with 8 bases between the two ends. Germline-derived CDR1 and CDR2 are LNHDA and SQIVND (reference sequence). Here the CDR3 reads CASSIRGGNQPQHF. In DNA form, the CDR3 reads TGTGCCAGTAGTATTCGAGGGGGCAATCAGCCCCAGCATTTT.

V usage is TRBV28 and J usage is TRBJ1-6; TRBD1 agrees at 7 bases. This CDR3 spans 14 amino acids. Germline values: CDR1 MDHEN, CDR2 SYDVKM. The V and J ends lost 6 bases and 8 bases, in that order; junction bases with no gene match: 7. CDR3 in DNA: TGTGCCAGCAGCTCGGGACAGAGAGATTCACCCCTCCACTTT. Protein product: CASSSGQRDSPLHF.

The rearrangement joins TRBV3-1 (or the pseudogene TRBV3-2) to TRBJ2-7, with D possibly TRBD2 on 5 matching bases. V was cut by 4 bases and J by 3 bases, with 16 bases left in between. Per the germline V gene, CDR1 is LGHDT and CDR2 is YNNKEL (reference sequence). This CDR3 has 15 residues. The CDR3: CASSPRARAYYEQYF. DNA for the CDR3: TGTGCCAGCAGCCCCCGGGCGAGGGCGTACTACGAGCAGTACTTC.

The chain combines TRBV6-5 with TRBJ1-6; D call uncertain. Germline CDR1 MNHEY, CDR2 SVGAGI. V lost 0 bases and J lost 6, with 9 bases in between. The CDR3 is made up of 15 amino acids. CDR3 region: CASSYSIPLNSPLHF. In DNA form, the CDR3 reads TGTGCCAGCAGTTACTCGATCCCTCTTAATTCACCCCTCCACTTT.

The chain joins TRBV9 to TRBJ1-2; D remains unclear. The CDR3 is 14 residues long. Trimming left V 0 bases short and J 8 bases short, with 14 bases between. Germline V CDR1 and CDR2: SGDLS, YYNGEE. CDR3 in DNA: TGTGCCAGCAGCGTAGATCATGGGCCTGGGGGCTACACCTTC. Its protein is CASSVDHGPGGYTF.

This sequence joins TRBV5-4 and TRBJ2-5; maybe TRBD1 (6 bases). Per germline, CDR1 SGHNT and CDR2 YYREEE (reference sequence). V was pared by 5 bases and J by 0 bases, with 8 bases between. CDR3 length: 13 amino acids. CDR3 nucleotide sequence: TGTGCCAGCAGAGACAGGTACCAAGAGACCCAGTACTTC. Protein: CASRDRYQETQYF.

The V gene is TRBV11-1, the J gene TRBJ2-7, with 8 nucleotides matching TRBD1. Germline V lookup: CDR1 SGHAT, CDR2 FQDESV (reference sequence). The CDR3 has 15 amino acids. The V segment lost 1 base and the J segment 3 bases; nucleotides outside the gene matches: 5. In nucleotides, the CDR3 is TGTGCCAGCAGCTTAGTACAGGGGGAGATCTACGAGCAGTACTTC. Its protein product is CASSLVQGEIYEQYF.

The chain carries TRBV24-1 and TRBJ2-3; D is possibly TRBD1 (6 bases). The V gene lost 8 bases and the J gene lost 1 base, with 12 bases spanning the gap. The CDR3 is made up of 14 amino acids. Germline CDR1 is KGHDR and CDR2 is SFDVKD. In DNA, the CDR3 is TGTGCCACCAACTCGAGGACAGGCACAGATACGCAGTATTTT. Residues: CATNSRTGTDTQYF.

This clone was seen once. The chain is built from TRBV7-2 and TRBJ1-5; D unresolved. The V end lost 1 base, the J end lost 7 bases, and 8 bases lay between the germline ends. Germline values: CDR1 SGHTA, CDR2 FQGNSA. The CDR3 spans 13 residues. CDR3 DNA sequence: TGTGCCAGCAGCTTAGGGCAGGACCAGCCCCAGCATTTT. This codes for CASSLGQDQPQHF. Full variable domain (outside the CDR3, taken from reference TRBV7-2 and TRBJ1-5): GAGVSQSPSNKVTEKGKDVELRCDPISGHTALYWYRQSLGQGLEFLIYFQGNSAPDKSGLPSDRFSAERTGGSVSTLTIQRTQQEDSAVYLCASSLGQDQPQHFGDGTRLSIL.

The chain uses TRBV10-1 and TRBJ2-2, with D maybe TRBD1 (6 bases). The germline V and J ends were trimmed by 6 bases and 4 bases, with 15 bases remaining between them. Germline values: CDR1 WNHNN, CDR2 SYGVQD (reference sequence). This CDR3 spans 15 amino acids. CDR3 sequence (DNA): TGCGCCAGCAGGCCCTCTGGACAGTCCACCGGGGAGCTGTTTTTT. Encoded protein: CASRPSGQSTGELFF.

This chain uses TRBV27 with TRBJ1-4; D gene ambiguous. Germline assignment: CDR1 MNHEY and CDR2 SMNVEV (reference sequence). Trimming took 2 bases from V and 0 from J, leaving 7 bases between them. The length of the CDR3 is 15 residues. The CDR3 loop is CASSLIGATNEKLFF. In DNA, the CDR3 is TGTGCCAGCAGTTTAATCGGGGCAACTAATGAAAAACTGTTTTTT.